This T cell receptor beta chain is from a study of T cells in Graves' hyperthyroidism and ophthalmopathy. The CDR3 contains 15 residues. Germline V gene sequence: CDR1 SEHNR, CDR2 FQNEAQ (reference sequence). V lost 0 bases and J 4 bases, leaving 7 bases between the germline ends. Amplified TCR beta CDR3 regions came from RNA transcripts. Carried out on the TCR CDR3, a first-round RT-PCR used the HTBI primer set. Using its own MiXCR run on the multiplex PCR reads, TCRdb lists one record per CDR3 protein. The table records around 620,000 distinct CDR3 sequences, approximately 44% of them present only once. Each diagnosis drew on symptoms, thyroxine, TRAb, thyroid ultrasound and orbital computed tomography findings. This clonotype was observed once.

The clonotype originates from an adult woman with Graves' disease, either hyperthyroidism or ophthalmopathy (not recorded which). The gene calls are TRBV7-9 and TRBJ1-6; D unclear. The sequenced sample was peripheral blood or thyroid tissue (not recorded which). The CDR3 region is CASSLASGYNSPLHF. DNA of the CDR3: TGTGCCAGCAGCTTAGCGTCGGGGTATAATTCACCCCTCCACTTT.